This T cell receptor beta chain came from a study of blood T cell repertoires in COVID-19. Across the whole study: Donors in the United States, Italy and Spain gave samples during acute or convalescent COVID-19. The cDNA or gDNA used as material had been derived from T cells, B-cell-depleted T cells, or PBMCs.

The CDR3 spans 15 residues. Unmatched junction bases numbered 12, after V lost 6 bases and J lost 6 bases. CDR1 is KGHSH, CDR2 LQKENI, per germline. Original processing notes: Cell counts per sample came from amplifying reference gene primers. Only in-frame clones appear in the TCRdb table, and some are missing; sequencing was by immunoSEQ multiplex PCR. D and trimming come from the DNA, and the V and J calls and clone size come from that table. This sample has over 200,000 clones, with 84% found just once. The TCR sequence derives from a woman of 80 years or more with active or convalescent COVID-19. The V and J genes are TRBV18 and TRBJ2-7, with 9 bases aligning to TRBD2. Sample: peripheral blood. CDR3 sequence: CASSPRLAGWGEQYF. CDR3 nucleotide sequence: TGTGCCAGCTCCCCTCGCCTAGCGGGATGGGGCGAGCAGTACTTC.